This TCR beta chain was obtained from a study of technical replicates of blood from several donors. CDR1 and CDR2 (germline): SGHTS, YDEGEE. V lost 7 bases and J lost 6, with 10 bases in between. This CDR3 region has 12 residues. Only in-frame clones appear in the TCRdb table, and some are missing; sequencing was by immunoSEQ multiplex PCR. Seen here are under 85,000 clones, roughly 93% observed once, and the top ten hold about 0.41%. This chain connects TRBV5-8 to TRBJ2-2, with a possible D match to TRBD1 (5 bases). The receptor was isolated from a human donor in good health. The source material was T cells isolated from PBMCs. The CDR3: CASQGGSGELFF. CDR3 nucleotides: TGTGCCAGCCAGGGTGGGTCCGGGGAGCTGTTTTTT.